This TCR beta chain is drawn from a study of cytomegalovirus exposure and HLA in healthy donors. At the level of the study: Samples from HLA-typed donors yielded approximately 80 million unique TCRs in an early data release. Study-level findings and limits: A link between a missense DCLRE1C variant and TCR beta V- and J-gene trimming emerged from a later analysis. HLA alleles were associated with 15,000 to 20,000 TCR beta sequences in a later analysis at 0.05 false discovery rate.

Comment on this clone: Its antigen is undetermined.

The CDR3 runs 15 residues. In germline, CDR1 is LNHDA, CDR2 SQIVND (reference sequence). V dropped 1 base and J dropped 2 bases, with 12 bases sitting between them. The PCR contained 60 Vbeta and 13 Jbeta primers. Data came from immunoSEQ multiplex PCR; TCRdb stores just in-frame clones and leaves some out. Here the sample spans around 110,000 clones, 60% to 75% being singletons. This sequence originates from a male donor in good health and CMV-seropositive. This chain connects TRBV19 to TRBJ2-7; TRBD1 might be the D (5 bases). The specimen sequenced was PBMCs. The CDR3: CASSIGGQATYEQYF. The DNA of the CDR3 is TGTGCCAGTAGTATAGGGGGCCAGGCAACCTACGAGCAGTACTTC.